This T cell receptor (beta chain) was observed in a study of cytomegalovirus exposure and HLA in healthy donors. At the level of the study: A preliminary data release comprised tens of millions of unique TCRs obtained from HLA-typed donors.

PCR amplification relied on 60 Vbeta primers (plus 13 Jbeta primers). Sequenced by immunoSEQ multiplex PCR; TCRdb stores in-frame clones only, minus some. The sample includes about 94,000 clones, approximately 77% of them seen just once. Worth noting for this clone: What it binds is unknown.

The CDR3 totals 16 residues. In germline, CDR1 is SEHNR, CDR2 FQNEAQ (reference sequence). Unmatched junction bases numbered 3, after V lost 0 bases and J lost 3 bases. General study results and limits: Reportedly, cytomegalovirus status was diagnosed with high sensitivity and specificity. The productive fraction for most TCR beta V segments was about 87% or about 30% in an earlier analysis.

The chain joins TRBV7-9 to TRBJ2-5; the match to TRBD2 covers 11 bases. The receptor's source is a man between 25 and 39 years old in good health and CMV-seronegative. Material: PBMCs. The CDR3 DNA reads TGTGCCAGCAGCTTAGCTCTAGCGGGGGGAAAAGAGACCCAGTACTTC. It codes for CASSLALAGGKETQYF.